Shown below are 8 T cell receptor beta chains from a single sample sequenced in a study of blood T cell repertoires in COVID-19. Sequencing used immunoSEQ multiplex PCR; TCRdb keeps in-frame clones, though not all of them. This table has 350,000 to 450,000 clones, approximately 86% appearing once. The material sequenced was peripheral blood. These receptors all come from a human donor in a cohort sampled during active COVID-19.

The CDR3 DNA is TGTGCCAGCAGCCCCGGTGGAGGGTTTAGCACAGATACGCAGTATTTT. It yields the protein CASSPGGGFSTDTQYF. V gene TRBV9 combines with J gene TRBJ2-3; tentative D call: TRBD2 (6 bases). Germline-derived CDR1 and CDR2 are SGDLS and YYNGEE. V shed 4 bases and J shed 0 bases, with 15 bases lying between them. The CDR3 covers 16 residues.

With respect to this clone: Other DNA sequences in this specimen translate into the identical CDR3. The J gene is TRBJ2-3, the V gene TRBV5-6; unclear D gene. With 1 base removed from V and 4 bases from J, the gap between germline ends came to 4 bases. Per the germline V gene, CDR1 is SGHDT and CDR2 is YYEEEE. The CDR3 spans 12 residues. Written as DNA, the CDR3 is TGTGCCAGCAGCTTGCCCGCAGATACGCAGTATTTT. It codes for CASSLPADTQYF.

V usage is TRBV27 and J usage is TRBJ2-1, with 9 bases fitting TRBD1. V lost 2 bases to trimming and J lost 4 bases; unmatched junction nucleotides: 6. The CDR3 length is 16 residues. CDR1 is MNHEY and CDR2 is SMNVEV in the germline V gene (reference sequence). CDR3 sequence: CASSLIPTGGYNEQFF. In nucleotides, the CDR3 is TGTGCCAGCAGTTTAATCCCGACAGGGGGGTACAATGAGCAGTTCTTC.

V is TRBV7-2 and J is TRBJ2-5; 8 bases fit TRBD2. The CDR3 length is 16 residues. The J segment lost 4 bases and the V segment lost 1 base, leaving 8 bases of the junction unmatched. The germline V gene has CDR1 SGHTA and CDR2 FQGNSA. CDR3 nucleotides: TGTGCCAGCAGCTTAGTGATGGCGGGGGGACCAGAGACCCAGTACTTC. Protein sequence: CASSLVMAGGPETQYF.

The chain couples TRBV2 to TRBJ2-5; 10 positions match TRBD1. The CDR3 runs to 13 residues. V was clipped by 6 bases and J by 5 bases; unmatched bases: 3. The germline CDR1 and CDR2 sequences are SNHLY and FYNNEI. The DNA for the CDR3 is TGTGCCAGCAGGACAGGGGGCGTGGAGACCCAGTACTTC. Amino acid sequence: CASRTGGVETQYF. The full variable domain, rest sourced from reference TRBV2 and TRBJ2-5, is EPEVTQTPSHQVTQMGQEVILRCVPISNHLYFYWYRQILGQKVEFLVSFYNNEISEKSEIFDDQFSVERPDGSNFTLKIRSTKLEDSAMYFCASRTGGVETQYFGPGTRLLVL.

The rearrangement uses TRBV24-1 and TRBJ2-7, with TRBD2 matching 7 bases. The length of the CDR3 is 15 residues. The V segment lost 5 bases and the J segment 2 bases; nucleotides outside the gene matches: 8. Germline lookup yields CDR1 KGHDR and CDR2 SFDVKD. The CDR3 sequence: CATSARSGQTYEQYF. DNA for the CDR3: TGTGCCACCAGTGCCCGTAGCGGGCAGACCTACGAGCAGTACTTC.

The CDR3 DNA reads TGTGCCACCAGCAGAGGCTACAGCAGGGGTGGCACTGAAGCTTTCTTT. This translates into CATSRGYSRGGTEAFF. V is TRBV15 and J is TRBJ1-1, with D perhaps TRBD1 (6 bases). Looked up from germline, CDR1 is LNHNV and CDR2 is YYDKDF (reference sequence). CDR3 length: 16 residues. V was trimmed by 1 base and J by 4 bases, leaving 16 bases between them. The full variable domain, in which reference TRBV15 and TRBJ1-1 provide the parts outside the CDR3, is DAMVIQNPRYQVTQFGKPVTLSCSQTLNHNVMYWYQQKSSQAPKLLFHYYDKDFNNEADTPDNFQSRRPNTSFCFLDIRSPGLGDTAMYLCATSRGYSRGGTEAFFGQGTRLTVV.

This clone was seen a few times. The chain links TRBV3-1 (or the pseudogene TRBV3-2) to TRBJ1-1; TRBD1 aligns across 9 bases. CDR1 is LGHDT and CDR2 is YNNKEL in the germline V gene (reference sequence). This CDR3 contains 15 residues. V lost 6 bases and J lost 5; bases outside the gene matches: 10. The CDR3, as DNA: TGTGCCAGCAGGGACGTCGACAGGGGGAGAACTGAAGCTTTCTTT. It specifies CASRDVDRGRTEAFF.